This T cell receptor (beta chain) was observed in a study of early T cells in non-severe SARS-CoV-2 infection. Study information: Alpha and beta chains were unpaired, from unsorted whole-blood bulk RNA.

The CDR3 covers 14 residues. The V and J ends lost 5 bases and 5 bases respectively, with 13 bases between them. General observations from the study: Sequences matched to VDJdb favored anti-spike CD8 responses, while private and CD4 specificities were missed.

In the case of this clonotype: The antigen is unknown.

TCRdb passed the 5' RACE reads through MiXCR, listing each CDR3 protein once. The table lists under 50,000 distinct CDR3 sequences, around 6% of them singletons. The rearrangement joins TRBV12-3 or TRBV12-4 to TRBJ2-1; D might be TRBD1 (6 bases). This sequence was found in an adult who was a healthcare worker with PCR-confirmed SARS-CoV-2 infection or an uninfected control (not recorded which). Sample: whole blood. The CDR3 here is CASSPRQVDNEQFF. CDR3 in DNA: TGTGCCAGCAGTCCCCGACAGGTAGACAATGAGCAGTTCTTC.